The clone carrying this TCR beta chain has a handful of counts. Stated time point: pre-sensitization, week 0. The treatment is: therapeutic diphenylcyclopropenone sensitization with weekly scalp DPC. The CDR3 is 14 residues long. Trimming removed 4 bases from V and 10 bases from J; junction bases left unmatched: 10. CDR1 and CDR2 from the germline V gene are SGHDN and FVKESK. Single cDNA molecules in the library carried unique molecular identifiers attached during preparation. Each CDR3 protein gets one entry after TCRdb re-called the RACE reads with MiXCR. Of more than 100,000 distinct CDR3 sequences listed, roughly 14% are singletons. The sample is drawn from a study of human T cells and chemical hapten exposure. Study overall: On around 2 cm by around 2 cm of upper inner arm skin, sensitization was performed with 2% DPC. TCR yields per sample varied, mainly owing to small pooled library volume differences. Patients had diphenylcyclopropenone applied to the scalp weekly throughout the roughly 23-week study.

The chain employs TRBV14 and TRBJ1-1; 9 positions match TRBD1. The receptor comes from a young woman with alopecia areata. Some clones in this sample may be carry-over from other donors' samples. This material consisted of whole blood, taken in connection with sensitization to the hapten diphenylcyclopropenone (DPC). The CDR3 region is CASSLQGTGSRAFF. The CDR3, as DNA: TGTGCCAGCAGCCTCCAGGGGACAGGGTCAAGAGCTTTCTTT.